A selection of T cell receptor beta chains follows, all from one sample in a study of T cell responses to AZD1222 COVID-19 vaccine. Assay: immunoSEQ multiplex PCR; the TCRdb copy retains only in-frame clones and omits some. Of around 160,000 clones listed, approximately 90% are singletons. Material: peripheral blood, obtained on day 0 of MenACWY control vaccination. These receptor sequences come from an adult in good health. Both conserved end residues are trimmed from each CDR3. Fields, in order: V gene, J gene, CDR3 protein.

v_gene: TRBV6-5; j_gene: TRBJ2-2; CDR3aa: ASSPNTGELF
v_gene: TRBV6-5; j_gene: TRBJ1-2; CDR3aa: ASSYTPDFDRDGYT
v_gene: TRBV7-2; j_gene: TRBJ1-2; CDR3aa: ASSPSPGQGGYGYT
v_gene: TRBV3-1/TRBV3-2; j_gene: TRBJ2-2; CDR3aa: ASSLLGAEAGELF
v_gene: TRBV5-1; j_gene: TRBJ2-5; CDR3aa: ASSSQETQY
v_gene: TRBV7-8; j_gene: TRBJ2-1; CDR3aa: ASGSGGSYNEQF
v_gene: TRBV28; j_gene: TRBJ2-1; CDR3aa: ASGRLAELNEQF
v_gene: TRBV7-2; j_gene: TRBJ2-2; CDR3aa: ASSLGPGSNTGELF
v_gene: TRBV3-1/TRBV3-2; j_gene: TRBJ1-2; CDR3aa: ASSRRNYGYT
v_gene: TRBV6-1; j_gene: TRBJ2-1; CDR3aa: ASSEHTGGGNEQF
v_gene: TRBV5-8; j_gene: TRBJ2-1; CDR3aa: ASSFAGLAGGYNEQF
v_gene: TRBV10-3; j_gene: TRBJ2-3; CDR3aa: AIKRTTGGADTQY
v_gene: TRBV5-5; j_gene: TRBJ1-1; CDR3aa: ASSPGEGRKAF
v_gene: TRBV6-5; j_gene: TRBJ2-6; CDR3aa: ASSRGRTGANVLT
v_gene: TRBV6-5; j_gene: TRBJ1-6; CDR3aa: ASLDGGVNSPLH
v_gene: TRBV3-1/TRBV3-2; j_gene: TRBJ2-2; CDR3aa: ASSQNPGLLNTGELF
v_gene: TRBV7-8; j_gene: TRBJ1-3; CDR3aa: ASSLFRDRADTIY
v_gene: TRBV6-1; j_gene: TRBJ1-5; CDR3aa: ASSEAGTGFQPQH
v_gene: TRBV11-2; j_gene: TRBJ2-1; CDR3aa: ASSPGPGSTGLEQF
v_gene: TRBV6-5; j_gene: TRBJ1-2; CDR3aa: ASSSDPNYGYT
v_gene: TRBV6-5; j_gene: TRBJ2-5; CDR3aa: ASSYRGTQY
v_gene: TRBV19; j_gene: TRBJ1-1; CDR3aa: ASSMGGDEAF
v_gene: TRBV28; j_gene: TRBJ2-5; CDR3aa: ASSLTRETQY
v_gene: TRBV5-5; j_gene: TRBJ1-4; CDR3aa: ASSLGTREKLF
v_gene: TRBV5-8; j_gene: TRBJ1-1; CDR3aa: ASSLGGGAPKGTEAF
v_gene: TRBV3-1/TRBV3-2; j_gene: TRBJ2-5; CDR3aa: ASSQDARGETQY
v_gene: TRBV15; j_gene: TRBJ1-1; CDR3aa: ATSVSYRDAVPMNTEAF
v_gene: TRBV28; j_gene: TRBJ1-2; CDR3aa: ASSVNTHRDYGYT